Listed below are T cell receptor beta chains from one sample, sequenced in a study of T cell changes during pregnancy in multiple sclerosis. Only in-frame clones appear in the TCRdb table, and some are missing; sequencing was by immunoSEQ multiplex PCR. The table has 43,000 or so clones, 85% to 90% seen once. Source: peripheral blood, taken in the first trimester of pregnancy. These receptors all come from a female donor with multiple sclerosis, enrolled in a pregnancy study. Each CDR3 is given with its conserved first and last residue. A D gene is named only where the DNA matches it firmly. For some rows the clone size is stated as once, few or many, or as a class when expanded; others skip it.

V gene: TRBV6-5; D gene: -; CDR3 length: 13; clone size: -; J gene: TRBJ1-5; CDR3 protein: CASSRQSNQPQHF; CDR3 DNA: TGTGCCAGCAGTAGACAGAGCAATCAGCCCCAGCATTTT
V gene: TRBV9; D gene: -; CDR3 length: 14; clone size: -; J gene: TRBJ2-7; CDR3 protein: CASSVGPDSYEQYF; CDR3 DNA: TGTGCCAGCAGCGTAGGGCCCGACTCCTACGAGCAGTACTTC
V gene: TRBV6-5; D gene: -; CDR3 length: 15; clone size: -; J gene: TRBJ2-3; CDR3 protein: CASSSTGRGTDTQYF; CDR3 DNA: TGTGCCAGCAGTTCCACGGGAAGGGGCACAGATACGCAGTATTTT
V gene: TRBV27; D gene: TRBD1; CDR3 length: 14; clone size: -; J gene: TRBJ2-1; CDR3 protein: CASSSDRDYNEQFF; CDR3 DNA: TGTGCCAGCAGTTCGGACAGGGACTACAATGAGCAGTTCTTC
V gene: TRBV7-9; D gene: -; CDR3 length: 12; clone size: -; J gene: TRBJ2-1; CDR3 protein: CASNPVQGGQFF; CDR3 DNA: TGTGCCAGCAACCCCGTCCAGGGGGGGCAGTTCTTC
V gene: TRBV7-2; D gene: TRBD1; CDR3 length: 13; clone size: -; J gene: TRBJ1-2; CDR3 protein: CASSLTGSYGYTF; CDR3 DNA: TGTGCCAGCAGCTTGACAGGGTCGTATGGCTACACCTTC
V gene: TRBV5-1; D gene: TRBD2; CDR3 length: 15; clone size: -; J gene: TRBJ2-1; CDR3 protein: CASSPASGGPNEQFF; CDR3 DNA: TGCGCCAGCAGCCCCGCTAGCGGGGGACCCAATGAGCAGTTCTTC
V gene: TRBV28; D gene: -; CDR3 length: 12; clone size: -; J gene: TRBJ1-1; CDR3 protein: CASSFQGRSAFF; CDR3 DNA: TGTGCCAGCAGTTTCCAGGGAAGGTCAGCTTTCTTT
V gene: TRBV5-1; D gene: TRBD1; CDR3 length: 12; clone size: -; J gene: TRBJ1-2; CDR3 protein: CASSLTGVGYTF; CDR3 DNA: TGCGCCAGCAGCTTGACAGGGGTTGGCTACACCTTC
V gene: TRBV2; D gene: TRBD1; CDR3 length: 14; clone size: -; J gene: TRBJ1-5; CDR3 protein: CASSLRDRDQPQHF; CDR3 DNA: TGTGCCAGCAGTCTCCGGGACAGAGATCAGCCCCAGCATTTT
V gene: TRBV28; D gene: TRBD1; CDR3 length: 12; clone size: -; J gene: TRBJ1-6; CDR3 protein: CASSLRDRPLHF; CDR3 DNA: TGTGCCAGCAGTTTAAGGGACAGGCCCCTCCACTTT
V gene: TRBV5-6; D gene: -; CDR3 length: 15; clone size: -; J gene: TRBJ1-5; CDR3 protein: CASSGPGGSDQPQHF; CDR3 DNA: TGTGCCAGCAGCGGGCCGGGGGGGTCGGACCAGCCCCAGCATTTT
V gene: TRBV30; D gene: TRBD1; CDR3 length: 15; clone size: -; J gene: TRBJ1-6; CDR3 protein: CAWSVSGQGLFTLHF; CDR3 DNA: TGTGCCTGGAGTGTATCGGGACAGGGGCTCTTCACCCTCCACTTT
V gene: TRBV7-6; D gene: TRBD1; CDR3 length: 15; clone size: -; J gene: TRBJ1-1; CDR3 protein: CASSPGTGSNTEAFF; CDR3 DNA: TGTGCCAGCAGCCCCGGGACAGGGAGCAACACTGAAGCTTTCTTT
V gene: TRBV2; D gene: -; CDR3 length: 14; clone size: -; J gene: TRBJ2-3; CDR3 protein: CASSALRRIDTQYF; CDR3 DNA: TGTGCCAGCAGCGCGCTTCGGAGGATAGATACGCAGTATTTT
V gene: TRBV5-1; D gene: -; CDR3 length: 17; clone size: -; J gene: TRBJ2-1; CDR3 protein: CASSLEKFAGAPHEQFF; CDR3 DNA: TGCGCCAGCAGCTTGGAAAAATTCGCGGGGGCCCCCCATGAGCAGTTCTTC
V gene: TRBV9; D gene: -; CDR3 length: 14; clone size: -; J gene: TRBJ2-3; CDR3 protein: CASSVALSLTPEYF; CDR3 DNA: TGTGCCAGCAGCGTAGCCCTTAGCTTAACCCCCGAGTATTTT
V gene: TRBV5-1; D gene: TRBD1; CDR3 length: 14; clone size: -; J gene: TRBJ1-6; CDR3 protein: CASSTRDSFSPLHF; CDR3 DNA: TGCGCCAGCAGCACCAGGGACAGCTTTTCACCCCTCCACTTT
V gene: TRBV30; D gene: -; CDR3 length: 15; clone size: -; J gene: TRBJ1-3; CDR3 protein: CAWRVGSGNGNTIYF; CDR3 DNA: TGTGCCTGGAGGGTTGGATCAGGGAATGGAAACACCATATATTTT
V gene: TRBV5-1; D gene: -; CDR3 length: 15; clone size: -; J gene: TRBJ2-5; CDR3 protein: CASSAAGATRGSQYF; CDR3 DNA: TGCGCCAGCAGCGCGGCAGGGGCCACCCGGGGATCCCAGTACTTC
V gene: TRBV5-4; D gene: -; CDR3 length: 15; clone size: -; J gene: TRBJ1-1; CDR3 protein: CASSLGGSLVTEAFF; CDR3 DNA: TGTGCCAGCAGCTTGGGAGGTTCCCTGGTCACTGAAGCTTTCTTT
V gene: TRBV4-3; D gene: TRBD2; CDR3 length: 17; clone size: once; J gene: TRBJ2-1; CDR3 protein: CASSQVGLAGPGDEQFF; CDR3 DNA: TGCGCCAGCAGCCAAGTAGGGCTAGCGGGGCCGGGGGATGAGCAGTTCTTC
V gene: TRBV27; D gene: -; CDR3 length: 13; clone size: -; J gene: TRBJ2-7; CDR3 protein: CASSFGASYEQYF; CDR3 DNA: TGTGCCAGCAGTTTCGGAGCAAGCTACGAGCAGTACTTC
V gene: TRBV10-3; D gene: TRBD1; CDR3 length: 12; clone size: medium-sized; J gene: TRBJ1-1; CDR3 protein: CAISEGDSEAFF; CDR3 DNA: TGTGCCATCAGTGAGGGGGACAGTGAAGCTTTCTTT
V gene: TRBV19; D gene: TRBD1; CDR3 length: 14; clone size: -; J gene: TRBJ1-2; CDR3 protein: CASSIGTGGFGYTF; CDR3 DNA: TGTGCCAGTAGTATAGGCACAGGGGGCTTTGGCTACACCTTC
V gene: TRBV6-5; D gene: -; CDR3 length: 14; clone size: -; J gene: TRBJ1-1; CDR3 protein: CASIPSGSNTEAFF; CDR3 DNA: TGTGCCAGCATTCCCTCGGGGAGCAACACTGAAGCTTTCTTT
V gene: TRBV30; D gene: TRBD1; CDR3 length: 17; clone size: -; J gene: TRBJ2-6; CDR3 protein: CAWYRDRGRSGANVLTF; CDR3 DNA: TGTGCCTGGTATAGGGACAGGGGACGCTCTGGGGCCAACGTCCTGACTTTC
V gene: TRBV4-3; D gene: TRBD1; CDR3 length: 17; clone size: -; J gene: TRBJ2-6; CDR3 protein: CASSQDGTVSGANVLTF; CDR3 DNA: TGCGCCAGCAGCCAAGATGGGACAGTCTCTGGGGCCAACGTCCTGACTTTC
V gene: TRBV4-3; D gene: TRBD1; CDR3 length: 15; clone size: -; J gene: TRBJ1-5; CDR3 protein: CASSQEWTGGQPQHF; CDR3 DNA: TGCGCCAGCAGCCAAGAGTGGACAGGCGGACAGCCCCAGCATTTT
V gene: TRBV27; D gene: -; CDR3 length: 13; clone size: -; J gene: TRBJ2-7; CDR3 protein: CASSLDRNYEQYF; CDR3 DNA: TGTGCCAGCAGTTTGGACAGAAACTACGAGCAGTACTTC
V gene: TRBV4-1; D gene: -; CDR3 length: 15; clone size: few; J gene: TRBJ2-1; CDR3 protein: CASSHFLMGGNEQFF; CDR3 DNA: TGCGCCAGCAGCCACTTTCTTATGGGGGGCAATGAGCAGTTCTTC
V gene: TRBV7-8; D gene: -; CDR3 length: 13; clone size: -; J gene: TRBJ2-1; CDR3 protein: CASSLMVRGEQFF; CDR3 DNA: TGTGCCAGCAGCTTAATGGTAAGGGGTGAGCAGTTCTTC
V gene: TRBV7-9; D gene: -; CDR3 length: 14; clone size: -; J gene: TRBJ1-6; CDR3 protein: CASSTEVEGSPLHF; CDR3 DNA: TGTGCCAGCAGCACCGAGGTTGAAGGTTCACCCCTCCACTTT
V gene: TRBV5-4; D gene: -; CDR3 length: 14; clone size: -; J gene: TRBJ2-7; CDR3 protein: CASSLGQEAYEQYF; CDR3 DNA: TGTGCCAGCAGCTTGGGACAGGAGGCCTACGAGCAGTACTTC
V gene: TRBV19; D gene: -; CDR3 length: 13; clone size: -; J gene: TRBJ1-2; CDR3 protein: CATRRSSGYGYTF; CDR3 DNA: TGTGCCACAAGACGCTCCAGCGGTTATGGCTACACCTTC
V gene: TRBV11-2; D gene: -; CDR3 length: 12; clone size: -; J gene: TRBJ2-7; CDR3 protein: CASSLGRARTIF; CDR3 DNA: TGTGCCAGCAGCTTAGGACGGGCCAGGACTATCTTC
V gene: TRBV2; D gene: TRBD1; CDR3 length: 15; clone size: -; J gene: TRBJ1-6; CDR3 protein: CASSIRDRLLSPLHF; CDR3 DNA: TGTGCCAGCAGTATCCGGGACAGGTTACTATCACCCCTCCACTTT
V gene: TRBV6-5; D gene: -; CDR3 length: 14; clone size: -; J gene: TRBJ2-5; CDR3 protein: CASSLGGAPETQYF; CDR3 DNA: TGTGCCAGCAGTTTGGGCGGGGCCCCTGAGACCCAGTACTTC
V gene: TRBV7-3; D gene: TRBD1; CDR3 length: 14; clone size: -; J gene: TRBJ1-2; CDR3 protein: CASSPTGGSYGYTF; CDR3 DNA: TGTGCCAGCAGCCCCACAGGGGGCAGCTATGGCTACACCTTC
V gene: TRBV10-2; D gene: -; CDR3 length: 13; clone size: -; J gene: TRBJ2-2; CDR3 protein: CASSEASTGELFF; CDR3 DNA: TGCGCCAGCAGTGAAGCGAGCACCGGGGAGCTGTTTTTT